The next 13 T cell receptor beta chains were all read from a single sample in a study of blood T cell repertoires in COVID-19. Sequencing used immunoSEQ multiplex PCR; TCRdb keeps in-frame clones, though not all of them. The table shows 250,000 to 350,000 clones, with 80% to 90% occurring only once. The sample comprised PBMCs or T cells enriched from blood (not recorded which). The receptors originated from a woman younger than 30 who had recovered from COVID-19.

This chain connects TRBV7-8 to TRBJ2-3, with 12 bases identical to TRBD2. V dropped 2 bases and J dropped 1; count of bases not matched to a gene: 13. The CDR3 is 20 amino acids. Germline V gives CDR1 SGHVS, CDR2 FQNEAQ. The CDR3 loop is CASSLNYGTSGGSGTDTQYF. Written as DNA, the CDR3 is TGTGCCAGCAGCTTAAATTATGGAACTAGCGGGGGGAGCGGCACAGATACGCAGTATTTT.

This clone came up a few times. The chain combines TRBV5-1 with TRBJ1-3; D uncertain. The CDR3 is 14 residues long. Germline CDR1 SGHRS, CDR2 YFSETQ. The germline V and J ends were trimmed by 0 bases and 2 bases, with 6 bases remaining between them. The CDR3 DNA is TGCGCCAGCAGCTTGGTCGGGACTGGAAACACCATATATTTT. Translation gives CASSLVGTGNTIYF.

The CDR3 spells CASSLGPSGGATTGELFF. Written as DNA, the CDR3 is TGTGCCAGCAGTTTAGGCCCTAGCGGGGGGGCAACCACCGGGGAGCTGTTTTTT. This chain uses TRBV28 with TRBJ2-2; 12 nucleotides match TRBD2. The CDR3 has 18 amino acids. Germline-derived CDR1 and CDR2 are MDHEN and SYDVKM. V was pared by 2 bases and J by 4 bases, with 8 bases of the junction left unmatched.

V usage is TRBV7-9 and J usage is TRBJ1-1; 10 bases are a match to TRBD1. The CDR3 length is 17 residues. Germline assignment: CDR1 SEHNR and CDR2 FQNEAQ (reference sequence). V lost 1 base, J lost 1 base, and 6 bases stayed unmatched. DNA for the CDR3: TGTGCCAGCAGCTTAGGAGGGACAGGGGCCCCGAACACTGAAGCTTTCTTT. It specifies CASSLGGTGAPNTEAFF.

CDR3 bases: TGTGCCATCAGTGACCCCGTTCTAGTAGAGCAGTTCTTC. This gives the protein CAISDPVLVEQFF. V is TRBV10-3 and J is TRBJ2-1; D gene ambiguous. The CDR3 runs to 13 residues. CDR1 is ENHRY and CDR2 is SYGVKD in the germline V gene. The germline V and J ends were trimmed by 3 bases and 10 bases, with 13 bases remaining between them.

The rearrangement links TRBV5-1 to TRBJ1-1; unclear D gene. V was clipped by 0 bases and J by 3 bases, with 12 bases between them. This CDR3 is 15 amino acids long. Germline CDR1 SGHRS, CDR2 YFSETQ. The CDR3 protein is CASSLGEGGDTEAFF. CDR3 nucleotides: TGCGCCAGCAGCTTGGGTGAGGGCGGGGACACTGAAGCTTTCTTT.

A single count supports this clone. V and J are TRBV6-5 and TRBJ1-6; no clear D. The CDR3 loop spans 16 amino acids. Trimming stripped 0 bases from V and 7 bases from J, with 13 bases between. The germline V gene has CDR1 MNHEY and CDR2 SVGAGI. This chain's CDR3 is CASSYSFRGNNSPLHF. Written as DNA, the CDR3 is TGTGCCAGCAGTTACTCCTTCCGGGGAAACAATTCACCCCTCCACTTT.

A note on this clone: One end of the junction varies from germline; a read error may be responsible. V usage is TRBV29-1 and J usage is TRBJ1-1; D remains ambiguous. The CDR3 loop spans 13 amino acids. Germline V gives CDR1 SQVTM, CDR2 ANQGSEA. The CDR3 protein is CSVEGVAVTEAFF. CDR3 nucleotides: TGCAGCGTAGAAGGCGTCGCGGTTACTGAAGCTTTCTTT. The entire variable domain, with the rest obtained from reference TRBV29-1 and TRBJ1-1, is as follows: SAVISQKPSRDICQRGTSLTIQCQVDSQVTMMFWYRQQPGQSLTLIATANQGSEATYESGFVIDKFPISRPNLTFSTLTVSNMSPEDSSIYLCSVEGVAVTEAFFGQGTRLTVV.

This rearrangement joins TRBV29-1 to TRBJ2-3, with 14 positions matching TRBD2. There are 14 residues in the CDR3. The junction had 6 bases not matched to a gene; V was cut back by 7 bases and J by 6 bases. Germline CDR1 reads SQVTM; CDR2 reads ANQGSEA. Here the CDR3 DNA reads TGCAGCGCCCCGACTAGCGGGGGGGCGGATACGCAGTATTTT. It translates to CSAPTSGGADTQYF.

The gene calls are TRBV11-3 and TRBJ1-1; a possible D gene is TRBD1 (6 bases). Trimming left V 5 bases short and J 4 bases short, with 11 bases between. Germline V gives CDR1 SGHNT, CDR2 YENEEA. The CDR3 sequence is 13 residues long. CDR3: CASSQQGRTEAFF. The CDR3 nucleotides are TGTGCCAGCAGCCAACAGGGTCGCACTGAAGCTTTCTTT.

The chain joins TRBV4-1 to TRBJ1-2; TRBD1 might be the D (6 bases). Trimming removed 4 bases from V and 3 bases from J, with 15 bases in between. Germline V CDR1 and CDR2: MGHRA, YSYEKL. The CDR3 loop spans 15 amino acids. The CDR3 loop is CASSPERGGDYGYTF. In DNA, the CDR3 is TGCGCCAGCAGCCCGGAGCGGGGGGGCGACTATGGCTACACCTTC.

This chain joins TRBV19 and TRBJ2-3; 7 nucleotides agree with TRBD1. CDR3 length: 15 residues. Germline CDR1 reads LNHDA; CDR2 reads SQIVND (reference sequence). Losses at the gene ends were 3 bases for V and 1 base for J; bases not matched to a gene: 4. The CDR3 region is CASSIPQGGTDTQYF. Written as DNA, the CDR3 is TGTGCCAGTAGTATCCCGCAGGGGGGCACAGATACGCAGTATTTT.

The gene calls are TRBV6-5 and TRBJ1-1, with a tentative D call TRBD1 (5 bases). This CDR3 is 11 amino acids long. The ends were cut back, 6 bases at V and 9 bases at J, with 11 bases in the middle. The germline V gene encodes CDR1 MNHEY and CDR2 SVGAGI. The CDR3 sequence: CASRIGEKAFF. The CDR3 coding sequence is TGTGCCAGCAGGATAGGGGAAAAAGCTTTCTTT.